This record looks at one T cell receptor beta chain sequence and its context. The target antigen is unknown. The data were taken from a study of siplizumab effects on memory and regulatory T cells. Study-level points and caveats: In unstimulated cells, naive T cells appeared more diverse than memory T cells and seemed major alloresponse contributors. The authors mapped only a minor fraction of alloreactive clones to unstimulated subsets. Sequences that were alloreactive and traceable to unstimulated CD4+ memory cells were significantly reduced by siplizumab.

The CDR3 sequence is 15 residues long. V shed 6 bases, J shed 1 base, and the junction held 6 bases outside the gene matches. CDR1 is SGHRS, CDR2 YFSETQ, per germline. The protocol was immunoSEQ multiplex PCR, while the TCRdb copy is restricted to in-frame clones and leaves out a portion. The sample lists approximately 94,000 clones, approximately 97% occurring once. The chain combines TRBV5-1 with TRBJ2-2; 7 nucleotides agree with TRBD2. Sequencing used naive CD4+ T cells sorted from blood. The clonotype originates from a human donor in good health. CDR3 region: CASTKLAGNTGELFF. In nucleotides, the CDR3 is TGCGCCAGCACGAAGTTAGCGGGGAACACCGGGGAGCTGTTTTTT.